This entry concerns a single TCR beta chain. Trimming removed 4 bases at V and 5 bases at J, with 12 bases between. The CDR3 sequence is 13 residues long. Germline V gives CDR1 SGHDT, CDR2 YYEEEE. The data were obtained in a study of blood T cell repertoires in COVID-19. Study in general: Samples came from the United States, Italy and Spain, spanning acute and convalescent COVID-19. In each case, the material was cDNA or gDNA derived from T cells, B-cell-depleted T cells, or PBMCs.

Participant-reported clinical history was the basis for cohort assignment. Repertoires were generated with immunoSEQ multiplex PCR, while TCRdb's copy carries only in-frame clones and drops some. The data show roughly 240,000 clones, 65% to 90% seen once. The TCR was taken from a woman aged 45-60 years with acute COVID-19. The source material was PBMCs or T cells enriched from blood (not recorded which). V usage is TRBV5-6 and J usage is TRBJ1-2; possible D gene TRBD1, 5 bases. The CDR3 DNA sequence: TGTGCCAGCAGCGGGACGGGGGATTATGGCTACACCTTC. It translates to CASSGTGDYGYTF.